This T cell receptor (beta chain) was sequenced during a study of blood T cells in healthy people across ages. With 2 bases clipped from V and 5 bases from J, the junction kept 10 bases outside the gene matches. From germline, CDR1 is DFQATT and CDR2 SNEGSKA (reference sequence). CDR3 length equals 15 residues. For this clonotype: Its antigen is unidentified.

Study-wide results and limits: Strong correlation existed between TCR beta diversity and naive T cell percentage.

Combining a sample-barcoded 5' primer with a J-beta primer mix, a second PCR ran for roughly 6 to 11 cycles. A tag from a template-switch adaptor with 12 random nucleotides marked each cDNA molecule. TCRdb reprocessed the 5' RACE reads with MiXCR, giving one entry per CDR3 protein. The repertoire holds around 850,000 distinct CDR3 sequences, with around 34% as singletons. The V call is TRBV20-1, the J call TRBJ2-7; 9 positions agree with TRBD2. Sequencing was done on a sample of blood. The receptor was derived from a man aged 18 to 35 in good health. The CDR3 here is CSARMASGRIDEQYF. CDR3 nucleotides: TGCAGTGCTAGAATGGCCAGCGGGAGGATCGACGAGCAGTACTTC.